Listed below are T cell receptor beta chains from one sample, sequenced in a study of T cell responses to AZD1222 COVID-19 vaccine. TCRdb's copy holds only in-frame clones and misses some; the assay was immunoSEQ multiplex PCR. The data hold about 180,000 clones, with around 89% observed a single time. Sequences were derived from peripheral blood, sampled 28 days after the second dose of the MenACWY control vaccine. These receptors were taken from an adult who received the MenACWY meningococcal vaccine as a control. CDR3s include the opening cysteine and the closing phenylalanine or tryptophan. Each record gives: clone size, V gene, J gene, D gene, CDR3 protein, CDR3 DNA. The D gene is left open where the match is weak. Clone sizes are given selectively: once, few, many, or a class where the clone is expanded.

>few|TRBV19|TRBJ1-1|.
CASSIGGFTEAFF
TGTGCCAGTAGTATAGGCGGCTTCACTGAAGCTTTCTTT
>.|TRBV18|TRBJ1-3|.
CASSSDKSSGNTIYF
TGTGCCAGCTCATCCGATAAGAGCTCTGGAAACACCATATATTTT
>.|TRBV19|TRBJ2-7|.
CATGHVGLYEQYF
TGTGCCACCGGACATGTGGGACTCTACGAGCAGTACTTC
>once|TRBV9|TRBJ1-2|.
CASSKVGVGGYTF
TGTGCCAGCAGCAAAGTGGGGGTGGGCGGCTACACCTTC
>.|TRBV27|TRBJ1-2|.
CASSKDGIYGYTF
TGTGCCAGCAGTAAGGACGGCATCTATGGCTACACCTTC
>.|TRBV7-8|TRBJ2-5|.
CASSLGRWVGETQYF
TGTGCCAGCAGCTTAGGTCGCTGGGTCGGTGAGACCCAGTACTTC
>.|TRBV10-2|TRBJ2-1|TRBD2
CASLLSGRTYNEQFF
TGCGCCAGCCTCCTCAGCGGGAGAACCTACAATGAGCAGTTCTTC
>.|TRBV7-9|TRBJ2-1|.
CASSLGTSHEQFF
TGTGCCAGCAGCTTAGGTACGAGCCATGAGCAGTTCTTC
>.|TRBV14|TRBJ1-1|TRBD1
CASSQGQTKAFF
TGTGCCAGCAGCCAGGGACAGACCAAAGCTTTCTTT
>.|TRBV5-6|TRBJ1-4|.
CASSWRGFNEKLFF
TGTGCCAGCAGCTGGAGGGGTTTTAATGAAAAACTGTTTTTT
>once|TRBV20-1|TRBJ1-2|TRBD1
CSASSRGLGRGYTF
TGCAGTGCTAGTTCCAGGGGGCTAGGCCGGGGCTACACCTTC
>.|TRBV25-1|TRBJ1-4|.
CASTSRAGREKLFF
TGTGCCAGCACTTCCAGGGCAGGTCGGGAAAAACTGTTTTTT
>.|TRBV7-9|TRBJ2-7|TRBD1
CASSSRTGESSYEQYF
TGTGCCAGCAGCTCAAGGACAGGCGAGTCCTCCTACGAGCAGTACTTC
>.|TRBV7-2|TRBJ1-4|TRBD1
CASSFGTGSNEKLFF
TGTGCCAGCAGCTTTGGGACAGGGTCTAATGAAAAACTGTTTTTT
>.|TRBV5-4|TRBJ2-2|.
CASSLGPKNTGELFF
TGTGCCAGCAGTCTGGGGCCTAAGAACACCGGGGAGCTGTTTTTT
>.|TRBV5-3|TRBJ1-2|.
CARRVRAFGDGYTF
TGTGCCAGAAGGGTTAGGGCATTCGGGGATGGCTACACCTTC
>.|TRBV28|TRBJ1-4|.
CASSLPPRIFF
TGTGCCAGCAGTTTACCCCCCAGGATCTTTTTT
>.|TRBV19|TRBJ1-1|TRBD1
CASTQTGGWTEAFF
TGTGCCAGTACCCAGACAGGGGGGTGGACTGAAGCTTTCTTT
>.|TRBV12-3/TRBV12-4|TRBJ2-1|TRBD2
CASSRAGYNEQFF
TGTGCCAGCAGCCGAGCGGGGTACAATGAGCAGTTCTTC
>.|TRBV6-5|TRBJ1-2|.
CASSYEGADGYTF
TGTGCCAGCAGTTACGAGGGCGCGGATGGCTACACCTTC
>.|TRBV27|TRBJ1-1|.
CASNEPPGLKKGTEAFF
TGTGCCAGCAATGAACCCCCGGGACTTAAAAAGGGCACTGAAGCTTTCTTT
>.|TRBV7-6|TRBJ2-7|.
CASSLDPIRDGSPYEQYF
TGTGCCAGCAGCTTAGACCCTATACGGGACGGATCCCCCTACGAGCAGTACTTC
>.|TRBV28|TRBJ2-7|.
CASSLNSYEQYF
TGTGCCAGCAGTCTAAACTCCTACGAGCAGTACTTC
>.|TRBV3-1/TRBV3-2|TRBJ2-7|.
CASSRMLAGTYEQYF
TGTGCCAGCAGCCGAATGCTGGCGGGAACCTACGAGCAGTACTTC
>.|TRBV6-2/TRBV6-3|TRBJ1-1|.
CASSYYTEAFF
TGTGCCAGCAGTTACTACACTGAAGCTTTCTTT
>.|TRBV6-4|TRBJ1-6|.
CASSDSRLGAGSPLHF
TGTGCCAGCAGTGACTCGAGGTTGGGTGCTGGATCACCCCTCCACTTT
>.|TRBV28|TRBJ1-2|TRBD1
CASRRTGGPSGYTF
TGTGCCAGCAGGCGGACAGGGGGCCCGAGTGGCTACACCTTC
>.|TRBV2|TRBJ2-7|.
CAITSSGSYEQYF
TGTGCCATTACTAGCAGCGGCTCCTACGAGCAGTACTTC
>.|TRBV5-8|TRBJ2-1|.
CAGAAEQFF
TGTGCGGGGGCAGCTGAGCAGTTCTTC
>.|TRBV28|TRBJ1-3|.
CASSTQYSGNTIYF
TGTGCCAGCAGCACGCAATACTCTGGAAACACCATATATTTT
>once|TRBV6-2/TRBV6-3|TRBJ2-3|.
CASTPGLPDTQYF
TGTGCCAGCACCCCAGGGCTTCCAGATACGCAGTATTTT
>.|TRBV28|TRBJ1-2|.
CASIAGTYYGYTF
TGTGCCAGCATCGCCGGGACATACTATGGCTACACCTTC
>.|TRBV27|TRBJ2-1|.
CASSLEGRAYNEQFF
TGTGCCAGCAGTTTGGAAGGCAGGGCCTACAATGAGCAGTTCTTC
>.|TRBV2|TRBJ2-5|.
CATNQETQYF
TGTGCCACCAATCAAGAGACCCAGTACTTC
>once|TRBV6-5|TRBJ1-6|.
CASSWGFLSPLHF
TGTGCCAGCAGTTGGGGGTTTTTGTCACCCCTCCACTTT
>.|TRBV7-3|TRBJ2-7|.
CASSLTRGGEQYF
TGTGCCAGCAGCTTAACCAGGGGCGGCGAGCAGTACTTC
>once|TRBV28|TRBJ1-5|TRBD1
CASSVSSGGRPQHF
TGTGCCAGCAGCGTCTCCTCAGGGGGCCGGCCCCAGCATTTT
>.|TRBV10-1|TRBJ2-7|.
CASSEYGQNYEQYF
TGCGCCAGCAGTGAGTACGGACAAAACTACGAGCAGTACTTC
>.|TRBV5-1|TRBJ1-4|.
CASSLSEAATNEKLFF
TGCGCCAGCAGCTTATCTGAAGCTGCAACTAATGAAAAACTGTTTTTT
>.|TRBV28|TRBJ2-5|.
CASRTLQETQYF
TGTGCCAGCAGAACCCTACAAGAGACCCAGTACTTC
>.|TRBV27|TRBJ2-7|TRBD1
CASSLDRGHEQYF
TGTGCCAGCAGTTTAGACAGGGGACACGAGCAGTACTTC
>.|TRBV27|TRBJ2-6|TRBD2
CASSLFPTMTSGIEANVLTF
TGTGCCAGCAGCCTTTTCCCCACAATGACTAGCGGGATTGAGGCCAACGTCCTGACTTTC
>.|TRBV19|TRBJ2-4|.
CASSITGNRAKNIQYF
TGTGCCAGTAGTATTACAGGGAATCGGGCCAAAAACATTCAGTACTTC
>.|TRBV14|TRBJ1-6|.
CASSQDWGRNSPLHF
TGTGCCAGCAGCCAAGATTGGGGCAGAAATTCACCCCTCCACTTT
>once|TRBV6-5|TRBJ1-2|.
CASSYSGNHYGYTF
TGTGCCAGCAGTTATTCGGGTAATCACTATGGCTACACCTTC
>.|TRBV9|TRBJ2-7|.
CASSPRGGSYEQYF
TGTGCCAGCAGCCCGAGGGGGGGAAGCTACGAGCAGTACTTC